The following is a T cell receptor beta chain sequence with its context. Its antigen is unknown. Base qualities are missing; no much larger clone stands one base away. The sample comes from a study of cytomegalovirus exposure and HLA in healthy donors (dated by TCRdb to about 2017). As for the study more broadly: An earlier analysis of a few hundred of the donors reported approximately 260 Gb of sequence data and 100 million to 120 million unique TCR beta sequences obtained from some 200 million T cells. Roughly 310 gigabases of sequencing data and roughly 90 million unique TCR sequences were included in an early release covering roughly 700 HLA-typed donors. Of the roughly 400 genotyped donors, 81% fell in the genetic ancestry cluster associated with self-reported Caucasian donors. The study aimed to test whether cataloging public T cell receptors could reveal signatures of past pathogen exposure. The study profiled the T cell repertoires of around 700 subjects by immunosequencing and related them to cytomegalovirus serostatus. In addition to the first cohort of 666 subjects, a separate validation cohort of some 120 different subjects was used. To predict cytomegalovirus infection status, the study brought together high-throughput TCR immunosequencing, statistical association of individual TCRs with disease status, and machine learning. In a later analysis, previously published TCR beta repertoires from 666 donors were re-analyzed and high-resolution HLA genotyping was added so that TCR occurrence patterns could be studied. Rather than drawing on any new phenotypic data, the later analysis identified candidate immune exposures from TCR beta sequences and the way those sequences occurred across donors. To decide whether each TCR beta V gene segment behaved as functional or pseudogenic, an earlier analysis of approximately 590 of the donors relied on high-throughput TCR beta sequencing. Donor age, sex, ethnicity and CMV serostatus were compiled together with the repertoire data. Genome-wide SNP genotypes for about three fifths of the 666 donors were used in a later genetic analysis, which treated that subset as a discovery cohort. All discovery cohort repertoires had been generated on a single sequencing platform. Both class I and class II loci were covered by HLA typing, at four-digit resolution. Typing coverage differed by locus: A, B, C, DRB1 and DQB1 were typed in about 620-640 donors, DQA1 in approximately 520, DPA1 in 600 to 610, and DPB1 in 472. Roughly 5 DR-DQ haplotypes were handled as single units for association and clustering, since linkage in the cohort was strong. Among about 370 genotyped donors of the cohort, an average of roughly 230,000 unique TCR beta nucleotide sequences was sequenced per donor, of which about 19% were non-productive.

V is shortened by 6 bases, J by 0 bases, and the region joining them spans 11 bases. The CDR3 goes from the cysteine to the phenylalanine over 15 residues. Only the CDR3 DNA stays, 45 bases, in frame from base 1. Reading the germline V gene gives CDR1 MDHEN and CDR2 SYDVKM. The cohort was made up of 500 to 800 healthy bone marrow donors. At the time of sampling, all cohort members were nominally healthy, though unrecorded immune exposures were likely present. The donor tested CMV seropositive, placing the donor among the approximately 290 seropositive members of the cohort. Each donor provided a peripheral blood sample, and peripheral blood mononuclear cells were used for TCR beta sequencing. The Qiagen DNeasy Blood Extraction Kit was used to extract genomic DNA from the blood cell samples. The library was prepared using the immunoSEQ multiplex PCR assay. For the multiplex PCR, a mixture combining 60 forward primers for TCR Vbeta segments and 13 reverse primers for TCR Jbeta segments was used. The CDR3 region of rearranged TCR beta genes was amplified from genomic DNA with a multiplex PCR assay. On the Illumina HiSeq System, the amplified TCR beta libraries were sequenced as 87-base-pair reads. The authors' analysis ran thus. A later analysis tallied 75 million to 95 million unique TCR beta chains across the 640 or so repertoires, and about 10 million of those chains were shared by two or more donors. Raw reads were error-corrected and collapsed into unique sequences by a nearest-neighbor algorithm in which closely related sequences were merged to remove PCR and sequencing errors. CDR3 sequences were aligned to IMGT reference sequences to assign V, D and J gene segments. Each retained sequence needed at least a six-nucleotide match to both a V gene segment and a J gene segment. Rearrangements were classified as productive when the CDR3 lacked stop codons and remained in frame with V and J, and all other rearrangements were classified as non-productive. Following IMGT convention, CDR3 was defined as the stretch from the second conserved V-encoded cysteine up to the conserved J-encoded phenylalanine. The earlier analysis of fewer than 750 of the donors excluded sequences that lacked an unambiguous match to a single V gene segment. In an earlier analysis of roughly 600 of the donors, a V segment was called functional when productive rearrangements were above 56.7%, and segregating when the standard deviation between donors exceeded 5%. A statistical classification framework was developed to diagnose cytomegalovirus status using the catalog of TCR beta chain sequences. In a later analysis, V and J genes were assigned by comparing TCR nucleotide sequences against IMGT/GENE-DB human TR gene sequences. The TCRdist pipeline was used in a later analysis to assign CDR3 sequences and most-parsimonious VDJ recombination scenarios. In a later analysis, every TCR beta chain was defined by the combination of its CDR3 amino acid sequence and its V-gene family, and reads without a unique V-gene family were dropped. In a later analysis, 450 to 600 highly shared, low-generation-probability nucleotide sequences were removed to address suspected cross-contamination and a sequencing artifact. In a later analysis, a clonal expansion index was calculated for each public chain from normalized within-repertoire ranks of inferred template counts. In a later analysis, generation probabilities were computed using a VDJ recombination model fitted to out-of-frame rearrangements, and the results were checked against IGoR. In a later analysis, TCR-TCR, TCR-HLA and TCR-CMV co-occurrence was scored with hypergeometric tests, and a repertoire-size bias correction was applied to TCR pairs. To estimate false discovery rates, a later analysis permuted the HLA or CMV assignments 20 times. In a later analysis, co-occurring TCRs were grouped using DBSCAN, and TCRdist sequence similarity was added for clustering within HLA-allele-positive subsets. Repertoires with fewer than 30,000 or more than 120,000 public chains were left out of co-occurrence clustering, as were roughly five repertoires with anomalous nucleotide sharing. TCRdb holds this immuneACCESS table with in-frame rearrangements only. Some clones are missing; in checked studies, unresolved V genes explain under half, and the rest has no known cause. That table gives V, J and clone size, and the DNA gave D and trimming. Across this sample there are a few hundred thousand clones, with 84% seen only once. The top ten clones comprise roughly 2% of the sample.

General findings and caveats noted by the study authors: A later genetic analysis reported fewer N-insertions in productive TCRs among donors in an Asian-associated ancestry cluster than the roughly 700-donor mean. In a later analysis, HLA-associated TCR beta chains showed more clonal expansion and lower generation probabilities than non-associated chains that were equally common. In a later genetic analysis, a missense DCLRE1C variant was associated with V-gene and J-gene trimming of TCR beta chains, and the association was replicated in an independent cohort. The only immune exposure information available for the cohort was CMV serostatus. Because counts were too low, roughly 16 rarely observed V segments, including chromosome 9 orphons, were left out of the earlier analysis of roughly 600 of the donors. According to a later analysis, most CMV-associated TCR beta chains appeared to be HLA-restricted, and the HLA associations seemed to be driven largely by CMV exposure. A later analysis reported that several top co-occurrence clusters appeared linked to parvovirus B19, influenza, CMV and Epstein-Barr virus. The sequencing pipeline was judged likely to have produced a cluster of highly shared sequence variants as a technical artifact. In an earlier analysis of 587 of the donors, most TCR beta V segments were observed in productive rearrangements about 87% or about 30% of the time, broadly matching IMGT annotations. The classifier was reported to diagnose cytomegalovirus status with high specificity and sensitivity in both the original cohort and the validation cohort. Only TCR beta chains were sequenced in this cohort, and the absence of alpha or paired-chain data limited detectable features. Linkage disequilibrium might explain the correlated functional status among segregating V segments, but an unknown experimental factor could not be excluded. Specific HLA alleles were associated with 15,000 to 20,000 TCR beta sequences at a false discovery rate of 0.05 in a later analysis. The authors suggested that the approach could potentially be extended to other disease states and immunological phenotypes. When HLA alleles, especially DR and DQ, strongly co-occurred, attributing TCR associations to individual alleles was difficult. A few of the identified cytomegalovirus-associated TCR beta chains were confirmed in vitro to be specific for cytomegalovirus antigens. In a later analysis, TCR association rates were found to vary across HLA loci, with the most associated TCRs seen for DRB1 alleles and the fewest for HLA-C alleles. In the study, around 150 TCR beta chains were listed as associated with cytomegalovirus. Presence/absence analyses assumed roughly uniform sequencing depth across donors, an assumption that may not hold. Most TCR sequences were observed very rarely across donors, whereas some public TCRs were present in many individuals. Because some donors lacked HLA typing at each locus, the association tests relied only on the typed subset. A further reported finding was that TCR beta sequences accurately predicted the HLA-A and HLA-B alleles for most subjects in the first cohort. Because the 87-base-pair reads could not distinguish some IMGT-functional V segments, including TRBV6-2 and TRBV6-3, those segments were excluded.

Specimen: PBMCs. The TCR sequence derives from a woman between 40 and 50 years old in good health and CMV-seropositive. The chain was built from TRBV28 and TRBJ2-2, and perhaps TRBD1 as D gene, on 5 matching bases. The CDR3 protein is CASSRQTANTGELFF. The nucleotide sequence is given as TGTGCCAGCAGCCGTCAGACAGCGAACACCGGGGAGCTGTTTTTT.